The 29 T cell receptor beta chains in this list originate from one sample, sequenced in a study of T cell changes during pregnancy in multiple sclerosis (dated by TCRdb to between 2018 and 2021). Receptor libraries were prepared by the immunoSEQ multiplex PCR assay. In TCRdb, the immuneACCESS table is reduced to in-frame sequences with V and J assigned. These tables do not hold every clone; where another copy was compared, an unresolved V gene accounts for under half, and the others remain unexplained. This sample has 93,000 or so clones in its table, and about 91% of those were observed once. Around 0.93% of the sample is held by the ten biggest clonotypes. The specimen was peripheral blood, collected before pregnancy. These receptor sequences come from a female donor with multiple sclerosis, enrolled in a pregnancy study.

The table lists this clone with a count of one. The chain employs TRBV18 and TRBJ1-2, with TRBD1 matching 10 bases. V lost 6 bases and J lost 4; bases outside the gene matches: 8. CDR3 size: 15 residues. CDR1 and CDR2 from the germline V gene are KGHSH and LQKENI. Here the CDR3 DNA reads TGTGCCAGCTCGCTCCGGGACAGGGGAGGCTATGGCTACACCTTC. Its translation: CASSLRDRGGYGYTF. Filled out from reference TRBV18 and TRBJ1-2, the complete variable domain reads NAGVMQNPRHLVRRRGQEARLRCSPMKGHSHVYWYRQLPEEGLKFMVYLQKENIIDESGMPKERFSAEFPKEGPSILRIQQVVRGDSAAYFCASSLRDRGGYGYTFGSGTRLTVV.

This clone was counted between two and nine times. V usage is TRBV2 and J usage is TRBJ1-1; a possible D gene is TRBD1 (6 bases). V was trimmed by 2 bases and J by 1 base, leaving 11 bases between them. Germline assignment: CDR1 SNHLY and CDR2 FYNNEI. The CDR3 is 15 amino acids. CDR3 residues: CASSEWGRGNTEAFF. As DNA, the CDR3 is TGTGCCAGCAGTGAATGGGGCAGGGGGAACACTGAAGCTTTCTTT.

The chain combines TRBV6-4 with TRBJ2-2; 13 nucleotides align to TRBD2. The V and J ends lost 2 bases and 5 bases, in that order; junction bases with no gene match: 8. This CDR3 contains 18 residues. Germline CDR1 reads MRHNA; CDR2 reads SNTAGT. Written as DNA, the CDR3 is TGTGCCAGCAGTGACCGGACTAGCGGGGGCCCGGGGACCGGGGAGCTGTTTTTT. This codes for CASSDRTSGGPGTGELFF.

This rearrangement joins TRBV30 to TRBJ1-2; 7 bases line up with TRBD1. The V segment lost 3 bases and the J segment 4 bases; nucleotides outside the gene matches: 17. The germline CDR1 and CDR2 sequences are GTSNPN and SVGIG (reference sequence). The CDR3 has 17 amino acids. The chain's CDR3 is CAWSSSTGTVALYGYTF. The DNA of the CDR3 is TGTGCCTGGAGCTCCTCCACGGGGACAGTCGCACTCTATGGCTACACCTTC.

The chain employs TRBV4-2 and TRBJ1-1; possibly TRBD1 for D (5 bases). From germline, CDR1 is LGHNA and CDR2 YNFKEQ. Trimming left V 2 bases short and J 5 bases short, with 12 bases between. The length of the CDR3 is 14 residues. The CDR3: CASSQSQEGTEAFF. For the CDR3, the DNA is TGTGCCAGCAGCCAATCACAGGAAGGGACTGAAGCTTTCTTT.

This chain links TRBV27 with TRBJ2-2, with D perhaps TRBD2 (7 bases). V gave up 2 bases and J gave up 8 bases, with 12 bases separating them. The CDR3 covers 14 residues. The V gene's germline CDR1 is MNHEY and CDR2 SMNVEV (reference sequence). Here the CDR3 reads CASSLRGAGGELFF. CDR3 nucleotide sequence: TGTGCCAGCAGTTTACGGGGGGCCGGTGGGGAGCTGTTTTTT.

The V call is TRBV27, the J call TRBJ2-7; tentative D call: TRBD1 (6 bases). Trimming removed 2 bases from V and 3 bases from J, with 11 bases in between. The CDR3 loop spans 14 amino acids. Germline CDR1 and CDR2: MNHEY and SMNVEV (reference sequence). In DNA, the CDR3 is TGTGCCAGCAGTTTAGCAGGGGCGAGCTACGAGCAGTACTTC. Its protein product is CASSLAGASYEQYF.

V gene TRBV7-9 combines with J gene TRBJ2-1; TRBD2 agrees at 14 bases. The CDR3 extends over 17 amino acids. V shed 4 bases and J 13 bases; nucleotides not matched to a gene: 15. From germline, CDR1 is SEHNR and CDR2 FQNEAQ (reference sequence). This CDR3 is CASSSHSGTSGRGEQFF. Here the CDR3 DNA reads TGTGCCAGCAGCTCCCATTCCGGGACTAGCGGGAGAGGGGAACAGTTCTTC.

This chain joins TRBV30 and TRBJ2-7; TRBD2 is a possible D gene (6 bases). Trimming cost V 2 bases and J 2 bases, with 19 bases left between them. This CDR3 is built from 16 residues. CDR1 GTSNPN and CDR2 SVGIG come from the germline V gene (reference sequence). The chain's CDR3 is CAWSPRVSGVAYEQYF. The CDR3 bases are TGTGCCTGGAGTCCCCGGGTCTCGGGAGTGGCCTACGAGCAGTACTTC.

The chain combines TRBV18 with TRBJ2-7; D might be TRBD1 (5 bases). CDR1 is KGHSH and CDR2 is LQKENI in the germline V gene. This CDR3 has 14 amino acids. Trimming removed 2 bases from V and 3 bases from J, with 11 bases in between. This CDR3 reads CASSPGAGIYEQYF. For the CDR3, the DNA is TGTGCCAGCTCACCAGGGGCAGGGATCTACGAGCAGTACTTC.

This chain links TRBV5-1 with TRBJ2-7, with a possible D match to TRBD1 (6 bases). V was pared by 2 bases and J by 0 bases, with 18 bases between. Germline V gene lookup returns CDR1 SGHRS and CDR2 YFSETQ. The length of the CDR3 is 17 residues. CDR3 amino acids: CASSLGLRGGPSYEQYF. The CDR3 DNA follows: TGCGCCAGCAGCTTAGGGCTTCGAGGGGGACCCTCCTACGAGCAGTACTTC.

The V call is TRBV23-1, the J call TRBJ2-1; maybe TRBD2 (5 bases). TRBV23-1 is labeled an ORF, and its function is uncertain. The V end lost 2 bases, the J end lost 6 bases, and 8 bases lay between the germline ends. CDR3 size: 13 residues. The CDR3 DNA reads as TGCGCCAGCAGTCAACCTGAGGGCAATGAGCAGTTCTTC. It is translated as CASSQPEGNEQFF.

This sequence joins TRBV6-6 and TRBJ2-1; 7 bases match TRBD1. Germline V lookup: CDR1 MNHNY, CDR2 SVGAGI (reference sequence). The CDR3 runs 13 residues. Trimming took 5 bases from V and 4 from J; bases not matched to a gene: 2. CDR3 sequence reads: CASSLTGYNEQFF. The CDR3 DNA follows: TGTGCCAGCAGTCTGACAGGGTACAATGAGCAGTTCTTC.

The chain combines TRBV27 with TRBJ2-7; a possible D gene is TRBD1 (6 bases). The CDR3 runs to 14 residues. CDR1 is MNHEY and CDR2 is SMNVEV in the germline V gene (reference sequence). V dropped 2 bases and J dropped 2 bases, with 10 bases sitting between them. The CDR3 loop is CASSLSRGPYEQYF. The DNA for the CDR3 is TGTGCCAGCAGTTTAAGCAGGGGACCCTACGAGCAGTACTTC.

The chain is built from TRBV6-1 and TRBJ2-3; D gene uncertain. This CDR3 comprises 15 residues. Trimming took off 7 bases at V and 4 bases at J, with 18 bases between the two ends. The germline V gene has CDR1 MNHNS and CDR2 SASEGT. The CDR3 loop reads CASILDPHPSDTQYF. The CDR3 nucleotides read TGTGCCAGCATCCTAGACCCCCACCCCTCAGATACGCAGTATTTT.

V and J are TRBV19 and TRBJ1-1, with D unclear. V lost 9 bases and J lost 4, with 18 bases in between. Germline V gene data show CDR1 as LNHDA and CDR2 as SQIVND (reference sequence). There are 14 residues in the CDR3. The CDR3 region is CASRSIAGSTEAFF. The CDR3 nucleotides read TGTGCCAGCCGTAGTATCGCGGGTTCCACTGAAGCTTTCTTT.

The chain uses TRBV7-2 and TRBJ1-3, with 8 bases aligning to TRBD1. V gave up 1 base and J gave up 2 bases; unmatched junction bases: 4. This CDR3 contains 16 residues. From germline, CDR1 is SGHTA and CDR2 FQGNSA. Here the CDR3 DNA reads TGTGCCAGCAGCTTAGTAGGGACAGGCACTGGAAACACCATATATTTT. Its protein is CASSLVGTGTGNTIYF.

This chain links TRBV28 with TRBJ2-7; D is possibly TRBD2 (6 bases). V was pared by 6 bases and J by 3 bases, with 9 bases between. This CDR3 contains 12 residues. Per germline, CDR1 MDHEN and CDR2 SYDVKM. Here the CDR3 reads CASSPTSYEQYF. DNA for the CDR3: TGTGCCAGCAGCCCGACTAGCTACGAGCAGTACTTC.

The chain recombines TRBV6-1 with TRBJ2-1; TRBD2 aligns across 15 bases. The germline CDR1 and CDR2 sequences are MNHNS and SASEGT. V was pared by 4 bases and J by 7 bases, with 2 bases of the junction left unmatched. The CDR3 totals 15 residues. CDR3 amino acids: CASSAGTSGGNEQFF. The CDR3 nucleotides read TGTGCCAGCAGTGCCGGGACTAGCGGGGGGAATGAGCAGTTCTTC.

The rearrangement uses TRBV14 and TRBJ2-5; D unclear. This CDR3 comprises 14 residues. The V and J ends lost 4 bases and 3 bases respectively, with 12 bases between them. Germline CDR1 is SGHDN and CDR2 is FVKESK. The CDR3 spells CASSPLSQEETQYF. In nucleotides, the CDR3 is TGTGCCAGCAGCCCCCTGTCCCAGGAAGAGACCCAGTACTTC.

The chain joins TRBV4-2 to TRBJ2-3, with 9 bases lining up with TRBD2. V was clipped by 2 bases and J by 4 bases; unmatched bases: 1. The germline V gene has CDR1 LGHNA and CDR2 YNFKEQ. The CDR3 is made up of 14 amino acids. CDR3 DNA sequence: TGTGCCAGCAGCCAACTAGCGGGATCAGATACGCAGTATTTT. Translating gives CASSQLAGSDTQYF.

This chain's CDR3 is CASNGGRGDSNQPQHF. The CDR3 bases are TGTGCCAGCAACGGGGGCAGGGGGGATAGCAATCAGCCCCAGCATTTT. V and J are TRBV2 and TRBJ1-5; 7 nucleotides align to TRBD1. CDR1 is SNHLY, CDR2 FYNNEI, per germline. The V segment lost 7 bases and the J segment 0 bases; nucleotides outside the gene matches: 9. This CDR3 contains 16 residues.

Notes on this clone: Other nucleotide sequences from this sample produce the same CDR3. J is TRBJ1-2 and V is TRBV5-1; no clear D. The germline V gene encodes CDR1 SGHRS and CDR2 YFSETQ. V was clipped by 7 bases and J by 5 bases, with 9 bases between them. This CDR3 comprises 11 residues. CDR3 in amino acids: CASGSVYGYTF. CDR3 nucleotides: TGCGCCAGCGGCAGCGTGTATGGCTACACCTTC.

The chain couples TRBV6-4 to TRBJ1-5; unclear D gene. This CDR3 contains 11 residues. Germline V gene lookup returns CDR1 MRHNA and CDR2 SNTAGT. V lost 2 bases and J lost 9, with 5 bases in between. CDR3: CASSDPLPQHF. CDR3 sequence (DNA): TGTGCCAGCAGTGACCCCTTGCCCCAGCATTTT.

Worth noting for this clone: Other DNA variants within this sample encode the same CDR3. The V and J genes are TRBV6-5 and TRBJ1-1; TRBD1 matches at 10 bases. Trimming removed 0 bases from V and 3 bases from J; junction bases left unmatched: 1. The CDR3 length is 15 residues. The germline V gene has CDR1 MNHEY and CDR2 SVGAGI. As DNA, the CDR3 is TGTGCCAGCAGTTACTCCGGACAGGGGGACACTGAAGCTTTCTTT. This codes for CASSYSGQGDTEAFF.

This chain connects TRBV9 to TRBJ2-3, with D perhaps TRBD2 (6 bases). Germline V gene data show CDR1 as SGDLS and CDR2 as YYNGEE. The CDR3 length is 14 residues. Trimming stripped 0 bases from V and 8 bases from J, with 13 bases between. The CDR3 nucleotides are TGTGCCAGCAGCGTAGAGGGCCTGGGAGGTACGCAGTATTTT. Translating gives CASSVEGLGGTQYF.

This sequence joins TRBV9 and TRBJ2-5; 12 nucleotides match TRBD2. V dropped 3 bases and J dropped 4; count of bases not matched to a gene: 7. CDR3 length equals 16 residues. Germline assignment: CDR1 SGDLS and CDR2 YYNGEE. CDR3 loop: CASSARLAGGRETQYF. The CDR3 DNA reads TGTGCCAGCAGCGCCCGGCTAGCGGGAGGGCGAGAGACCCAGTACTTC.

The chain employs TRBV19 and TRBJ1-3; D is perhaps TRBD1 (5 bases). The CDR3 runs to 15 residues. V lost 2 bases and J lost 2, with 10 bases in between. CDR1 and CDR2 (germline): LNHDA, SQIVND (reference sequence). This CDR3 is CASSIFEGAGNTIYF. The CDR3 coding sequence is TGTGCCAGTAGTATATTCGAAGGGGCTGGAAACACCATATATTTT. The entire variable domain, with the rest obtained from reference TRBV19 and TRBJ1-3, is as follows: DGGITQSPKYLFRKEGQNVTLSCEQNLNHDAMYWYRQDPGQGLRLIYYSQIVNDFQKGDIAEGYSVSREKKESFPLTVTSAQKNPTAFYLCASSIFEGAGNTIYFGEGSWLTVV.

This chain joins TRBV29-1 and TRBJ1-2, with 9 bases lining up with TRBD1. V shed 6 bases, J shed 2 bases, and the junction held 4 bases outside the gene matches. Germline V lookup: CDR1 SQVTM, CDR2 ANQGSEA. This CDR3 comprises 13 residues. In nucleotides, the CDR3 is TGCAGCGTGGACAGGGGAGTGAACTATGGCTACACCTTC. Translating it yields CSVDRGVNYGYTF. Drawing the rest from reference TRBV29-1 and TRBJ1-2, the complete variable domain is SAVISQKPSRDICQRGTSLTIQCQVDSQVTMMFWYRQQPGQSLTLIATANQGSEATYESGFVIDKFPISRPNLTFSTLTVSNMSPEDSSIYLCSVDRGVNYGYTFGSGTRLTVV.